These 21 T cell receptor beta chains share one sample of origin, sequenced in a study of blood T cell repertoires in COVID-19. Clones were read by immunoSEQ multiplex PCR, and TCRdb kept only the in-frame ones, dropping some. The sample lists 100,000 to 150,000 clones; approximately 80% were seen once. Sequences were obtained from peripheral blood. All receptors derive from a woman in her forties or fifties with acute or convalescent COVID-19.

This chain joins TRBV18 and TRBJ1-2; 8 nucleotides agree with TRBD1. Germline V CDR1 and CDR2: KGHSH, LQKENI. The V segment lost 6 bases and the J segment 6 bases; nucleotides outside the gene matches: 6. This CDR3 contains 13 residues. CDR3 coding DNA: TGTGCCAGCTCGCTAGGACAGGGCAATGGCTACACCTTC. This codes for CASSLGQGNGYTF.

The chain is built from TRBV10-1 and TRBJ1-1, with D possibly matching TRBD1 (5 bases). Trimming cost V 3 bases and J 8 bases, with 10 bases left between them. The CDR3 sequence is 12 residues long. Germline CDR1 is WNHNN and CDR2 is SYGVQD (reference sequence). In DNA form, the CDR3 reads TGCGCCAGCAGTGATGGAGGGGCGGAAGCTTTCTTT. This encodes CASSDGGAEAFF.

The V call is TRBV6-1, the J call TRBJ1-1; no firm D call. Between the trimmed V and J ends, which lost 2 bases and 2 bases, there was a span of 12 bases. CDR3 length: 15 amino acids. Germline V CDR1 and CDR2: MNHNS, SASEGT. The CDR3 region has the DNA TGTGCCAGCAGTGAACAGGCCTTCCTAAACACTGAAGCTTTCTTT. It encodes CASSEQAFLNTEAFF.

This clone was observed a single time. The J gene is TRBJ1-5, the V gene TRBV14, with D unclear. This CDR3 is 19 amino acids long. The V end was cut by 1 base, the J end by 2 bases, with 21 bases between. CDR1 and CDR2 (germline): SGHDN, FVKESK. The CDR3 spells CASSQVHEGAQLRNQPQHF. For the CDR3, the DNA is TGTGCCAGCAGCCAAGTACACGAGGGAGCCCAGCTACGCAATCAGCCCCAGCATTTT.

This clone has only a few counts. The V and J genes are TRBV10-1 and TRBJ2-7, with 10 bases that match TRBD2. In germline, CDR1 is WNHNN, CDR2 SYGVQD (reference sequence). V was clipped by 4 bases and J by 2 bases; unmatched bases: 5. This CDR3 has 15 residues. CDR3 in DNA: TGCGCCAGCAGTGGGGGGGGACTAGCGACCTACGAGCAGTACTTC. Translating it yields CASSGGGLATYEQYF.

This chain joins TRBV27 and TRBJ1-2, with TRBD1 identical over 8 bases. V lost 5 bases, J lost 5 bases, and 4 bases stayed unmatched. This CDR3 spans 13 amino acids. Germline V gene data show CDR1 as MNHEY and CDR2 as SMNVEV (reference sequence). The CDR3 protein is CASSIQGVYGYTF. CDR3 DNA sequence: TGTGCCAGCAGTATACAGGGGGTTTATGGCTACACCTTC.

The chain joins TRBV10-3 to TRBJ2-6, with 9 bases that match TRBD1. CDR3 length: 16 residues. V lost 5 bases and J lost 4; bases outside the gene matches: 6. Germline CDR1 ENHRY, CDR2 SYGVKD. The CDR3 here is CAISPGQGSGANVLTF. DNA for the CDR3: TGTGCCATCAGTCCGGGACAGGGCTCCGGGGCCAACGTCCTGACTTTC.

This chain joins TRBV19 and TRBJ1-5, with D tentatively TRBD1 (6 bases). Trimming left V 4 bases short and J 0 bases short, with 13 bases between. The germline V gene has CDR1 LNHDA and CDR2 SQIVND (reference sequence). The CDR3 consists of 16 residues. The CDR3 spells CASSSQQGTSNQPQHF. The CDR3 DNA follows: TGTGCCAGTAGTAGCCAACAGGGCACTAGCAATCAGCCCCAGCATTTT.

V and J are TRBV6-4 and TRBJ1-5; D is possibly TRBD1 (6 bases). The CDR3 loop spans 16 amino acids. Germline V gene sequence: CDR1 MRHNA, CDR2 SNTAGT. V lost 1 base to trimming and J lost 8 bases, with 18 bases between them. CDR3 residues: CASSDFPTGTGEPQHF. CDR3 DNA: TGTGCCAGCAGTGACTTCCCGACAGGAACAGGTGAGCCCCAGCATTTT.

This chain links TRBV5-1 with TRBJ2-7; 13 bases are a match to TRBD2. Germline lookup yields CDR1 SGHRS and CDR2 YFSETQ. V lost 3 bases, J lost 1 base, and 1 base stayed unmatched. This CDR3 is built from 15 residues. The CDR3: CASSWTSGGSYEQYF. For the CDR3, the DNA is TGCGCCAGCAGCTGGACTAGCGGGGGATCCTACGAGCAGTACTTC. Based on the CDR3 plus reference TRBV5-1 and TRBJ2-7, the full variable domain is KAGVTQTPRYLIKTRGQQVTLSCSPISGHRSVSWYQQTPGQGLQFLFEYFSETQRNKGNFPGRFSGRQFSNSRSEMNVSTLELGDSALYLCASSWTSGGSYEQYFGPGTRLTVT.

The rearrangement uses TRBV5-1 and TRBJ2-7; TRBD1 matches at 8 bases. Germline lookup yields CDR1 SGHRS and CDR2 YFSETQ. The CDR3 spans 17 residues. The junction had 19 bases not matched to a gene; V was cut back by 4 bases and J by 7 bases. CDR3 in DNA: TGCGCCAGCAGCCCCAGTCAGGGACAGGTGACAATGAGGGAGCAGTACTTC. It codes for CASSPSQGQVTMREQYF.

The sample holds one count of this clone. This chain connects TRBV28 to TRBJ1-4; possibly TRBD1 for D (5 bases). V lost 5 bases, J lost 8 bases, and 15 bases lay in between. This CDR3 has 14 residues. Germline assignment: CDR1 MDHEN and CDR2 SYDVKM. The CDR3 loop is CASSVDTGGEKLFF. The CDR3 DNA reads as TGTGCCAGCAGTGTCGACACGGGGGGGGAAAAACTGTTTTTT.

The chain has TRBV5-8 and TRBJ2-1; TRBD2 matches at 8 bases. Germline CDR1 and CDR2: SGHTS and YDEGEE. The CDR3 loop spans 15 amino acids. Germline trimming cut 4 bases from V and 8 bases from J; bases unmatched to any gene: 11. CDR3 DNA sequence: TGTGCCAGCAGCGTGAGGACTAGCCGGACGGATGAGCAGTTCTTC. This gives the protein CASSVRTSRTDEQFF.

The chain couples TRBV9 to TRBJ1-4; D call uncertain. V was shortened by 0 bases and J by 7 bases, with 10 bases between the two germline ends. CDR1 and CDR2 from the germline V gene are SGDLS and YYNGEE. This CDR3 contains 14 residues. CDR3 DNA: TGTGCCAGCAGCGTAGTTGGTTCGGGTGAAAAACTGTTTTTT. As protein: CASSVVGSGEKLFF. Full variable domain (outside the CDR3, taken from reference TRBV9 and TRBJ1-4): DSGVTQTPKHLITATGQRVTLRCSPRSGDLSVYWYQQSLDQGLQFLIQYYNGEERAKGNILERFSAQQFPDLHSELNLSSLELGDSALYFCASSVVGSGEKLFFGSGTQLSVL.

This clone was picked up many times. The chain recombines TRBV5-1 with TRBJ1-2; the match to TRBD1 covers 8 bases. The V segment lost 0 bases and the J segment 5 bases; nucleotides outside the gene matches: 15. CDR3 length: 18 amino acids. Germline lookup yields CDR1 SGHRS and CDR2 YFSETQ. The CDR3 DNA sequence: TGCGCCAGCAGCTTGGATGGCGGGACAGGTCCTAGTAGTTATGGCTACACCTTC. It codes for CASSLDGGTGPSSYGYTF. Complete variable domain (other parts from reference TRBV5-1 and TRBJ1-2): KAGVTQTPRYLIKTRGQQVTLSCSPISGHRSVSWYQQTPGQGLQFLFEYFSETQRNKGNFPGRFSGRQFSNSRSEMNVSTLELGDSALYLCASSLDGGTGPSSYGYTFGSGTRLTVV.

The chain is built from TRBV4-1 and TRBJ1-2, with D perhaps TRBD1 (6 bases). The CDR3 runs 14 residues. In germline, CDR1 is MGHRA, CDR2 YSYEKL. V was pared by 0 bases and J by 8 bases, with 13 bases between. The CDR3 nucleotides are TGCGCCAGCAGCCAAGATCTCGGGGGGCGCGGCTACACCTTC. It translates to CASSQDLGGRGYTF.

The chain couples TRBV6-2 or TRBV6-3 to TRBJ2-3, with no clear D. The germline V gene encodes CDR1 MNHEY and CDR2 SVGEGT. There are 13 residues in the CDR3. The V end lost 2 bases, the J end lost 3 bases, and 6 bases lay between the germline ends. This chain's CDR3 is CASSYARTDTQYF. The CDR3 DNA reads TGTGCCAGCAGTTACGCACGGACAGATACGCAGTATTTT.

V gene TRBV5-1 combines with J gene TRBJ2-1; TRBD2 aligns across 7 bases. V trimming: 0 bases; J trimming: 4 bases; junction bases outside the gene matches: 10. The CDR3 length is 17 residues. Germline V gene sequence: CDR1 SGHRS, CDR2 YFSETQ. The CDR3 sequence: CASSLEGQGGVYNEQFF. The CDR3, as DNA: TGCGCCAGCAGCTTGGAAGGGCAGGGAGGGGTATACAATGAGCAGTTCTTC.

The rearrangement links TRBV15 to TRBJ2-3; a weak D match, TRBD1 (6 bases). The CDR3 length is 14 residues. Trimming pared 5 bases from V and 11 bases from J, leaving 20 bases between. The germline V gene encodes CDR1 LNHNV and CDR2 YYDKDF (reference sequence). The CDR3 spells CATSANRDTGLQYF. CDR3 nucleotides: TGTGCCACCAGCGCGAACCGGGACACAGGATTGCAGTATTTT.

The chain is built from TRBV2 and TRBJ2-7, with D possibly TRBD1 on 8 matching bases. V lost 2 bases and J lost 7, with 21 bases in between. Germline loops: CDR1 SNHLY, CDR2 FYNNEI. The CDR3 loop spans 16 amino acids. CDR3: CASSEMAAGGGREQYF. The DNA for the CDR3 is TGTGCCAGCAGTGAAATGGCGGCAGGGGGCGGGAGAGAGCAGTACTTC.

In this sample, this clone turned up a few times. The chain has TRBV13 and TRBJ1-6; D is unclear. The ends were cut back, 3 bases at V and 5 bases at J, with 11 bases in the middle. Germline CDR1 and CDR2: PRHDT and FYEKMQ (reference sequence). The length of the CDR3 is 15 residues. The CDR3: CASSFGPADNSPLHF. The CDR3 DNA reads TGTGCCAGCAGCTTTGGGCCAGCGGATAATTCACCCCTCCACTTT.